One and the same sample provided the 7 T cell receptor beta chains below, sequenced in a study of shared clonotypes between healthy human individuals (dated by TCRdb to between 2020 and 2021). The library was produced with the immunoSEQ multiplex PCR assay. Drawn from immuneACCESS, this table holds only the in-frame rearrangements with V and J called that TCRdb kept. Clones are partly lost; checked studies trace under half to an unresolved V gene and leave the rest unexplained. The sample data list 850,000 to 1,200,000 clones, and around 76% of these were observed just once. The ten largest account for 1.4% of the sample. The source material was memory CD4+ T cells sorted from blood. The sample's cell subset or site label, in plain terms: CD45RA-negative fraction. These receptor sequences come from a man younger than 35 in good health.

This clone was detected once. The chain recombines TRBV7-6 with TRBJ2-3; 7 bases are shared with TRBD2. The CDR3 covers 16 residues. Looked up from germline, CDR1 is SGHVS and CDR2 is FNYEAQ. J lost 2 bases, V lost 1 base, and 6 bases had no gene match. CDR3 sequence: CASSLDMGGNTDTQYF. CDR3 bases: TGTGCCAGCAGCTTAGATATGGGGGGGAACACAGATACGCAGTATTTT. Looking up the rest from reference TRBV7-6 and TRBJ2-3 gives the full variable domain: GAGVSQSPRYKVTKRGQDVALRCDPISGHVSLYWYRQALGQGPEFLTYFNYEAQQDKSGLPNDRFSAERPEGSISTLTIQRTEQRDSAMYRCASSLDMGGNTDTQYFGPGTRLTVL.

CDR3 loop: CASSPPPGGRTKNIQYF. As DNA, the CDR3 is TGTGCCAGCAGCCCACCACCCGGGGGCAGGACTAAAAACATTCAGTACTTC. The V gene is TRBV28, the J gene TRBJ2-4; D may be TRBD1 or TRBD2 (6 bases each). Germline V gives CDR1 MDHEN, CDR2 SYDVKM. The V and J ends lost 6 bases and 4 bases respectively, with 22 bases between them. CDR3 size: 17 residues.

This sequence joins TRBV18 and TRBJ2-7; D call uncertain. The V end was cut by 3 bases, the J end by 0 bases, with 6 bases between. Germline loops: CDR1 KGHSH, CDR2 LQKENI. The CDR3 runs to 13 residues. The CDR3 region is CASSPLGSYEQYF. In nucleotides, the CDR3 is TGTGCCAGCTCACCTCTGGGCTCCTACGAGCAGTACTTC.

This clone was detected only a few times. The gene calls are TRBV28 and TRBJ1-1, with a possible D match to TRBD1 (6 bases). This CDR3 is built from 14 residues. The germline CDR1 and CDR2 sequences are MDHEN and SYDVKM. Trimming shortened V by 8 bases and J by 8 bases, and 21 bases separated the two germline ends. The CDR3 DNA sequence: TGTGCCAGCGGACCGGGACATATGTCAACAGAAGCTTTCTTT. Translated, it gives CASGPGHMSTEAFF.

The chain is built from TRBV18 and TRBJ2-2; 9 positions agree with TRBD2. The CDR3 consists of 19 residues. Germline-derived CDR1 and CDR2 are KGHSH and LQKENI. V shed 1 base, J shed 2 bases, and the junction held 11 bases outside the gene matches. CDR3 residues: CASSPRRSSGGTNTGELFF. DNA of the CDR3: TGTGCCAGCTCACCACGCCGGAGTAGCGGGGGCACCAACACCGGGGAGCTGTTTTTT.

The chain carries TRBV2 and TRBJ2-3; D gene ambiguous. The CDR3 length is 16 residues. Germline loops: CDR1 SNHLY, CDR2 FYNNEI. Trimming removed 8 bases at V and 9 bases at J, with 27 bases between. CDR3 coding DNA: TGTGCCAGCTTAAGACGAGCAATGATAAAGAGAGACACGCAGTATTTT. The encoded protein is CASLRRAMIKRDTQYF.

The rearrangement links TRBV2 to TRBJ1-6, with D perhaps TRBD1 (5 bases). Looked up from germline, CDR1 is SNHLY and CDR2 is FYNNEI. The CDR3 contains 15 residues. With 0 bases removed from V and 8 bases from J, the gap between germline ends came to 11 bases. CDR3 loop: CASSEAQGAYSPLHF. For the CDR3, the DNA is TGTGCCAGCAGTGAAGCGCAGGGAGCCTATTCACCCCTCCACTTT.